The rows below give T cell receptor beta chains drawn from one sample of a study of cytomegalovirus exposure and HLA in healthy donors. Method: immunoSEQ multiplex PCR; TCRdb's copy keeps in-frame clones and lacks some. The repertoire has about 31,000 clones, around two fifths of them found once; the top ten carry approximately 2%. Material: PBMCs. The receptors here all came from a woman in her forties or fifties in good health and CMV-seronegative. Both conserved end residues are part of each CDR3. The order of the fields is V gene, J gene, clone size, D gene, CDR3 DNA, CDR3 protein. D genes are given only for firm matches. Clone size, where shown, is once, few, many, or a class for clones that have expanded.

TRBV6-1	TRBJ1-3	-	TRBD1	TGTGCCAGCAGTGAAACCCGACAGGGTCTAGCGGGAAACACCATATATTTT	CASSETRQGLAGNTIYF
TRBV6-1	TRBJ2-7	-	-	TGTGCCAGCAACCCCGACAGATACGAGCAGTACTTC	CASNPDRYEQYF
TRBV5-1	TRBJ2-3	-	TRBD2	TGCGCCAGCAGCTCCCTAGCGGGAGGGAACACAGATACGCAGTATTTT	CASSSLAGGNTDTQYF
TRBV5-6	TRBJ1-1	-	-	TGTGCCAGCAGCTTGGGACCAGGTACGAACACTGAAGCTTTCTTT	CASSLGPGTNTEAFF
TRBV5-4	TRBJ2-7	-	-	TGTGCCAGCAGTACTACCCCCTCATACGAGCAGTACTTC	CASSTTPSYEQYF
TRBV11-2	TRBJ2-7	-	-	TGTGCCAGCAGCCTTAATCAGGCCTACGAGCAGTACTTC	CASSLNQAYEQYF
TRBV5-1	TRBJ2-2	-	TRBD2	TGCGCCAGCAGCTTGTCTCCTAGCGGGGGAGGCACCGGGGAGCTGTTTTTT	CASSLSPSGGGTGELFF
TRBV4-2	TRBJ2-5	-	TRBD2	TGTGCCAGCAGCCAAGCCGAGCGGGAGGGCCCAGAGACCCAGTACTTC	CASSQAEREGPETQYF
TRBV11-2	TRBJ2-1	-	TRBD1	TGTGCCAGCAGCCCCCCTCACAGGGGCGGTTACAATGAGCAGTTCTTC	CASSPPHRGGYNEQFF
TRBV5-3	TRBJ1-5	-	-	TGTGCCAGAAGCTTGGGCCTACTCCCGCCCCAGCATTTT	CARSLGLLPPQHF
TRBV28	TRBJ2-2	-	TRBD1	TGTGCCAGCAGTAGACAGGGGTGGTCCGGGGAGCTGTTTTTT	CASSRQGWSGELFF
TRBV10-1	TRBJ2-5	few	-	TGCGCCAGCAGTGAGTCCGGTGAAGGAGGAGAGACCCAGTACTTC	CASSESGEGGETQYF
TRBV7-9	TRBJ2-7	few	-	TGTTCCAGCAGTGCCAGCTACGAGCAGTACTTC	CSSSASYEQYF
TRBV19	TRBJ2-2	-	-	TGTGCCAGTAGTTTGGGGGGTACCGGGGAGCTGTTTTTT	CASSLGGTGELFF
TRBV7-3	TRBJ2-2	-	-	TGTGCCAGCAGCTTAGGTCTAGCATCGGCGAGCACCGGGGAGCTGTTTTTT	CASSLGLASASTGELFF
TRBV2	TRBJ2-7	-	TRBD1	TGTGCCAGCAGTCTCTCTCCGGGACAGAATAGCTACGAGCAGTACTTC	CASSLSPGQNSYEQYF
TRBV7-3	TRBJ2-3	-	-	TGTGCTACCTCCCGGGGGAGCACAGATACGCAGTATTTT	CATSRGSTDTQYF
TRBV10-3	TRBJ2-6	few	-	TGTGCCATCAGTACCTTTAGCCTCTCTGGGGCCAACGTCCTGACTTTC	CAISTFSLSGANVLTF
TRBV5-6	TRBJ2-3	few	TRBD1	TGTGCCAGCAGCTTAAAAACAGGGGAGTATACGCAGTATTTT	CASSLKTGEYTQYF
TRBV30	TRBJ2-1	once	TRBD2	TGTGCCTGGAGCGGAGCCCTAGCGGGAGGGGGTAATGAGCAGTTCTTC	CAWSGALAGGGNEQFF
TRBV2	TRBJ1-2	-	TRBD1	TGTGCCAGCAGCCCTGGACAGGGGGCAAGGCGTGGCTACACCTTC	CASSPGQGARRGYTF
TRBV29-1	TRBJ1-1	few	-	TGCAGCGTGAGGGCGGGAAACACTGAAGCTTTCTTT	CSVRAGNTEAFF
TRBV18	TRBJ2-7	-	TRBD1	TGTGCCAGCTCAGAGCTACAGGGGGCCGGCGAGCAGTACTTC	CASSELQGAGEQYF
TRBV5-6	TRBJ1-5	-	-	TGTGCCAGCAGCCTTCGGGGGTCCCGCATCCAGCCCCAGCATTTT	CASSLRGSRIQPQHF
TRBV7-2	TRBJ2-3	-	-	TGTGCCAGCAGCCCCCCGAGACTTCCACGGGATACGCAGTATTTT	CASSPPRLPRDTQYF
TRBV5-1	TRBJ1-2	few	TRBD1	TGCGCCAGCAGCTTGGGACAGGGGGGCTACACCTTC	CASSLGQGGYTF
TRBV28	TRBJ2-1	few	TRBD2	TGTGCCAGCTTCCGGACCCCTTTTACCAGCGGGAGCCCCAATGAGCAGTTCTTC	CASFRTPFTSGSPNEQFF
TRBV5-1	TRBJ1-4	-	-	TGCGCCAGCAGCTTGGCCCGTACAACTAATGAAAAACTGTTTTTT	CASSLARTTNEKLFF
TRBV30	TRBJ2-3	once	-	TGTGCCTGGAGTGTTGGGCAGAGCACAGATACGCAGTATTTT	CAWSVGQSTDTQYF
TRBV18	TRBJ2-7	few	TRBD1	TGTGCCAGCTCACCAGGGACAGGGGGCTACGAGCAGTACTTC	CASSPGTGGYEQYF
TRBV5-6	TRBJ2-1	few	TRBD1	TGTGCCAGCAGCTCTGGCAGGGGGCAAGTACGGGAGCAGTTCTTC	CASSSGRGQVREQFF
TRBV14	TRBJ1-1	-	-	TGTGCCAGCAGCCAAGGGGTGGCGGGTCCGAACACTGAAGCTTTCTTT	CASSQGVAGPNTEAFF